Reported below is one T cell receptor (beta chain). Clones were sequenced by immunoSEQ multiplex PCR, and TCRdb holds only the in-frame ones, with some missing. The sample holds about 330,000 clones, roughly 90% seen once. This entry comes from a study of blood T cell repertoires in COVID-19. Study background: Samples came from the United States, Italy and Spain, spanning acute and convalescent COVID-19. Nucleic acid was either cDNA or gDNA, and it came from T cells, B-cell-depleted T cells, or PBMCs.

Germline V gives CDR1 MDHEN, CDR2 SYDVKM. This CDR3 is built from 15 residues. V was trimmed by 5 bases and J by 6 bases, leaving 18 bases between them. The V gene is TRBV28, the J gene TRBJ2-3; weak D call: TRBD2 (6 bases). Sequencing was performed on PBMCs or T cells enriched from blood (not recorded which). The sequence was collected from a woman in her 30s who had recovered from COVID-19. Here the CDR3 DNA reads TGTGCCAGCAGTACCTCGGGACTCCTTTGGGATACGCAGTATTTT. It codes for CASSTSGLLWDTQYF.